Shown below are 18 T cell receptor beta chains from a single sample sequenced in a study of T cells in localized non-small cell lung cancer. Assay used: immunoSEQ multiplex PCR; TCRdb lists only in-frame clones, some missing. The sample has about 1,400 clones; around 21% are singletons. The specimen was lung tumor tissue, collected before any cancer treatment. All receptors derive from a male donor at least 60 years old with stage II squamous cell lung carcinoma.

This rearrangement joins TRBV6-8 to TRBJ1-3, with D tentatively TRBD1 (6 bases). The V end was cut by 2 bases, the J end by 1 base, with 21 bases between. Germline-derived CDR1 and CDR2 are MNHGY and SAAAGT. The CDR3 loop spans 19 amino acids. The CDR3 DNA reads TGTGCCAGCAGTTACCGGAAGACAGGCCAAGGGATTTCTGGAAACACCATATATTTT. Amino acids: CASSYRKTGQGISGNTIYF.

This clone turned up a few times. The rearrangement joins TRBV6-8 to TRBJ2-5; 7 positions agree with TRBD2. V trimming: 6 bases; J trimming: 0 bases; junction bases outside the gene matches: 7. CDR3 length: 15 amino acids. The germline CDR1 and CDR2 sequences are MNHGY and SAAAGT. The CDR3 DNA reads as TGTGCCAGCAGGGCAGGGAGGGGTCACCAAGAGACCCAGTACTTC. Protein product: CASRAGRGHQETQYF.

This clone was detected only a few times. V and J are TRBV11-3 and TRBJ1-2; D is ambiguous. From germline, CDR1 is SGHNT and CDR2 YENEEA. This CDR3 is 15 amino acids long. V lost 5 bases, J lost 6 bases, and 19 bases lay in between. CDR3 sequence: CASSQLSGGSDGYTF. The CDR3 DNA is TGTGCCAGCAGCCAACTCTCCGGAGGGTCGGATGGCTACACCTTC. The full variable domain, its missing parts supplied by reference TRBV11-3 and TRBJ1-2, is EAGVVQSPRYKIIEKKQPVAFWCNPISGHNTLYWYLQNLGQGPELLIRYENEEAVDDSQLPKDRFSAERLKGVDSTLKIQPAELGDSAVYLCASSQLSGGSDGYTFGSGTRLTVV.

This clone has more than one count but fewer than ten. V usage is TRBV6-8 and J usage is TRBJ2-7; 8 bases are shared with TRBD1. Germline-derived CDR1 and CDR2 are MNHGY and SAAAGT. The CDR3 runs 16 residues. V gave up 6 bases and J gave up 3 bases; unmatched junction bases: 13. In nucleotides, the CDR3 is TGTGCCAGCAGATCTACAGGGGGTTGGACCGACTACGAGCAGTACTTC. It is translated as CASRSTGGWTDYEQYF.

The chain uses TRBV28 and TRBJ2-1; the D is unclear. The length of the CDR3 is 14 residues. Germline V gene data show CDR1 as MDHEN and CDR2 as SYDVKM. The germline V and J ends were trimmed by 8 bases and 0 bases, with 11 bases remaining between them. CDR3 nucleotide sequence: TGTGCCAGCCAATCACCAAGCTCCTACAATGAGCAGTTCTTC. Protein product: CASQSPSSYNEQFF. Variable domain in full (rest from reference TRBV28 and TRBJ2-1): DVKVTQSSRYLVKRTGEKVFLECVQDMDHENMFWYRQDPGLGLRLIYFSYDVKMKEKGDIPEGYSVSREKKERFSLILESASTNQTSMYLCASQSPSSYNEQFFGPGTRLTVL.

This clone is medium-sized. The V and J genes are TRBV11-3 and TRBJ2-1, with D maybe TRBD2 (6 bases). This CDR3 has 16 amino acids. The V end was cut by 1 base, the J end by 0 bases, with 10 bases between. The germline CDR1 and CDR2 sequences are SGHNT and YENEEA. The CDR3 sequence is CASSLGAGSSYNEQFF. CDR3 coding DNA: TGTGCCAGCAGCTTAGGGGCGGGGAGCTCCTACAATGAGCAGTTCTTC.

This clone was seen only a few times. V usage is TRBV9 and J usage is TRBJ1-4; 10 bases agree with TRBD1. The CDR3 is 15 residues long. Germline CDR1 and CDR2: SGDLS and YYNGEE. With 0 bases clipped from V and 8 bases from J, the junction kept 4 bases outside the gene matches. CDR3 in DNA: TGTGCCAGCAGCGTAGGGGGACAGGGGAAGGAAAAACTGTTTTTT. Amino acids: CASSVGGQGKEKLFF.

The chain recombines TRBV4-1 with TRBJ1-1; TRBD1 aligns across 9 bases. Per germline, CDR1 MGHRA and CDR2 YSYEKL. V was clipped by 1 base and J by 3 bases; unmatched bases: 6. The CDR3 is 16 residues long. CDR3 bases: TGCGCCAGCAGCCAAGCCGGGACAGGGAGCTACACTGAAGCTTTCTTT. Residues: CASSQAGTGSYTEAFF.

CDR3 residues: CASSPRGGQLYEQYF. CDR3 DNA sequence: TGTGCCAGCAGCCCTCGGGGGGGACAGCTCTACGAGCAGTACTTC. The chain carries TRBV11-3 and TRBJ2-7; weak D call: TRBD2 (8 bases). Germline values: CDR1 SGHNT, CDR2 YENEEA. V lost 5 bases to trimming and J lost 3 bases, with 17 bases between them. This CDR3 spans 15 amino acids.

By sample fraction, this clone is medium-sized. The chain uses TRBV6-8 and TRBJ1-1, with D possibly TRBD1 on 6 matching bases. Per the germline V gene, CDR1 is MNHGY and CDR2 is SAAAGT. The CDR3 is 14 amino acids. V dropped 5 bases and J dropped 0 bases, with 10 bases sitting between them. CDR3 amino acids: CASSRTVLNTEAFF. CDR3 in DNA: TGTGCCAGCAGTCGGACAGTTCTGAACACTGAAGCTTTCTTT.

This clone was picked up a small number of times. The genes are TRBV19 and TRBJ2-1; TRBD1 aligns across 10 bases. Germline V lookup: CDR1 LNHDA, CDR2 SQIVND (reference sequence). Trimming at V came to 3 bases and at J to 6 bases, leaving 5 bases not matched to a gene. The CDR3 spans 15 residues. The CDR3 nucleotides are TGTGCCAGTAGTATGGGGACAGGGGCGCCCAATGAGCAGTTCTTC. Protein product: CASSMGTGAPNEQFF.

This chain's CDR3 is CASSEAPIQARGTEAFF. The CDR3 nucleotides read TGTGCCAGCAGTGAAGCCCCCATACAGGCCAGGGGCACTGAAGCTTTCTTT. This sequence joins TRBV6-1 and TRBJ1-1; the D gene is possibly TRBD1 (6 bases). V was pared by 0 bases and J by 4 bases, with 18 bases between. The germline V gene has CDR1 MNHNS and CDR2 SASEGT. This CDR3 has 17 amino acids.

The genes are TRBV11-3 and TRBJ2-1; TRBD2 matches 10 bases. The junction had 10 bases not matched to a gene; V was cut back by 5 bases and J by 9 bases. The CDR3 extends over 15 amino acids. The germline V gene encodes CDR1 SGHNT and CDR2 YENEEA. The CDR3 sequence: CASSISGGSGGEQFF. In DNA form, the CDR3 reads TGTGCCAGCAGCATTAGCGGGGGGTCGGGCGGTGAGCAGTTCTTC.

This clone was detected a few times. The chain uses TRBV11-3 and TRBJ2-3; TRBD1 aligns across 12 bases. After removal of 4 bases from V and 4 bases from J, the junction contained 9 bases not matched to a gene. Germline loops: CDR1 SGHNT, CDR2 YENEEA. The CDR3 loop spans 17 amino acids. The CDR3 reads CASSSLPGQGAPDTQYF. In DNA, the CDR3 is TGTGCCAGCAGCTCCTTACCGGGACAGGGGGCCCCAGATACGCAGTATTTT.

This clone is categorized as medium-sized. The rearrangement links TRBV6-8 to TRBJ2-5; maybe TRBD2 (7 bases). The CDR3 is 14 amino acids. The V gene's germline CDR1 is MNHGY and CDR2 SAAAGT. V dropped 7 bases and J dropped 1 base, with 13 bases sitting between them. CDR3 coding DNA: TGTGCCAGCAAGGGGGGGGGACTCCAAGAGACCCAGTACTTC. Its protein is CASKGGGLQETQYF.

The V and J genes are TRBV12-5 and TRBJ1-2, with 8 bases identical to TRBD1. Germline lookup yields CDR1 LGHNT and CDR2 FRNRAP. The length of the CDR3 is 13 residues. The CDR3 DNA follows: TGTGCCAGCGGACAGGGCGGGCACTATGGCTACACCTTC. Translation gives CASGQGGHYGYTF.

Here the CDR3 reads CSVFRHGSGNTIYF. The CDR3, as DNA: TGCAGCGTTTTCCGCCACGGGTCTGGAAACACCATATATTTT. The chain employs TRBV29-1 and TRBJ1-3, with D unresolved. Per germline, CDR1 SQVTM and CDR2 ANQGSEA. CDR3 length equals 14 residues. The V gene lost 5 bases and the J gene lost 1 base, with 12 bases spanning the gap.

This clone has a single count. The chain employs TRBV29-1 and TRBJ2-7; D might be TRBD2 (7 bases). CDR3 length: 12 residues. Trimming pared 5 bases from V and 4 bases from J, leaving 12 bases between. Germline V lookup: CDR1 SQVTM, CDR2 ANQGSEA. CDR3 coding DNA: TGCAGCGTTAGGGAGGGGGTATACGAGCAGTACTTC. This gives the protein CSVREGVYEQYF.